Presented here are 25 T cell receptor beta chains from one specimen sequenced in a study of T-cell reconstitution after alpha-beta-depleted transplantation in children. Unique molecular identifiers were incorporated into the prepared TCRbeta library. TCRdb reprocessed the PCR reads via MiXCR and lists one record per CDR3 protein. The sample records approximately 250,000 distinct CDR3 sequences, roughly 23% being singletons. The sequences come from PBMCs, collected before TCRalphabeta/CD19-depleted stem cell transplant. These receptors were obtained from a girl aged 2 to 10 with Fanconi anemia, due to receive a stem cell transplant.

This clonotype was found many times. This chain links TRBV20-1 with TRBJ1-1; D unclear. Germline CDR1 and CDR2: DFQATT and SNEGSKA (reference sequence). Trimming pared 0 bases from V and 5 bases from J, leaving 7 bases between. This CDR3 is built from 12 residues. The CDR3 DNA follows: TGCAGTGCTAGAGAGGGGATTACTGAAGCTTTCTTT. Translation: CSAREGITEAFF.

The rearrangement joins TRBV11-2 to TRBJ2-5; 11 nucleotides agree with TRBD2. V lost 0 bases to trimming and J lost 1 base; unmatched junction nucleotides: 7. The CDR3 has 18 amino acids. Germline assignment: CDR1 SGHAT and CDR2 FQNNGV. CDR3 bases: TGTGCCAGCAGCTTAGAGATATCTAGCGGGGGGCCCCAAGAGACCCAGTACTTC. Amino acid sequence: CASSLEISSGGPQETQYF.

There are a few counts of this clonotype. A junction boundary mismatches the germline segment, possibly from a read error. The chain combines TRBV20-1 with TRBJ2-7; TRBD2 agrees at 15 bases. Germline loops: CDR1 DFQATT, CDR2 SNEGSKA (reference sequence). The CDR3 is 14 residues long. CDR3 loop: CSARAGTSGRTRNF. DNA of the CDR3: TGCAGTGCTAGGGCTGGGACTAGCGGGAGGACCAGGAACTTC.

In its sample, this clonotype was seen a few times. The rearrangement joins TRBV20-1 to TRBJ1-4; 8 nucleotides agree with TRBD1. Germline V gene sequence: CDR1 DFQATT, CDR2 SNEGSKA (reference sequence). The CDR3 covers 16 residues. Losses at the gene ends were 3 bases for V and 6 bases for J; bases not matched to a gene: 12. CDR3 protein: CSASPLNRGWDEKLFF. The CDR3 DNA reads TGCAGTGCTAGCCCGCTTAACAGGGGGTGGGATGAAAAACTGTTTTTT.

This clonotype was counted only a few times. The chain recombines TRBV20-1 with TRBJ1-1; D gene unclear. V was pared by 1 base and J by 3 bases, with 24 bases between. Germline values: CDR1 DFQATT, CDR2 SNEGSKA (reference sequence). There are 18 residues in the CDR3. This chain's CDR3 is CSARVWGWGVIEHTEAFF. The CDR3 coding sequence is TGCAGTGCTAGAGTTTGGGGTTGGGGAGTCATTGAGCACACTGAAGCTTTCTTT.

V gene TRBV4-1 combines with J gene TRBJ2-1; D is unresolved. The CDR3 contains 14 residues. Trimming removed 0 bases at V and 9 bases at J, with 12 bases between. The germline gives CDR1 MGHRA, CDR2 YSYEKL. CDR3 amino acids: CASSQDLEIPEQFF. In nucleotides, the CDR3 is TGCGCCAGCAGCCAAGATTTAGAGATCCCTGAGCAGTTCTTC.

The rearrangement links TRBV15 to TRBJ2-7, with D possibly matching TRBD2 (5 bases). This CDR3 is built from 18 residues. Germline CDR1 LNHNV, CDR2 YYDKDF (reference sequence). V was clipped by 0 bases and J by 3 bases, with 21 bases between them. The CDR3 DNA reads TGTGCCACCAGCAGAGATAGCAGTTTTAGCGTAAAGGACTACGAGCAGTACTTC. As protein: CATSRDSSFSVKDYEQYF. Supplemented by reference TRBV15 and TRBJ2-7, the full variable domain reads DAMVIQNPRYQVTQFGKPVTLSCSQTLNHNVMYWYQQKSSQAPKLLFHYYDKDFNNEADTPDNFQSRRPNTSFCFLDIRSPGLGDTAMYLCATSRDSSFSVKDYEQYFGPGTRLTVT.

The CDR3 region is CSANAIAGGSSYNEQFF. The CDR3 region has the DNA TGCAGTGCTAATGCGATAGCGGGGGGGAGCTCCTACAATGAGCAGTTCTTC. The chain uses TRBV20-1 and TRBJ2-1, with 11 bases fitting TRBD2. V shed 4 bases and J 0 bases; nucleotides not matched to a gene: 8. The length of the CDR3 is 17 residues. CDR1 is DFQATT, CDR2 SNEGSKA, per germline (reference sequence).

The sample holds many counts of this clonotype. V is TRBV4-2 and J is TRBJ2-5; 10 nucleotides align to TRBD2. This CDR3 region has 16 residues. The V segment lost 4 bases and the J segment 3 bases; nucleotides outside the gene matches: 8. The germline CDR1 and CDR2 sequences are LGHNA and YNFKEQ. CDR3 region: CASSRYSGGKEETQYF. CDR3 bases: TGTGCCAGCAGCCGGTATAGCGGGGGGAAAGAAGAGACCCAGTACTTC.

The chain employs TRBV20-1 and TRBJ1-1; D might be TRBD1 (6 bases). The V gene lost 3 bases and the J gene lost 2 bases, with 10 bases spanning the gap. The CDR3 spans 13 residues. Looked up from germline, CDR1 is DFQATT and CDR2 is SNEGSKA (reference sequence). The CDR3 nucleotides read TGCAGTGCTAGGGGGACATCCAACACTGAAGCTTTCTTT. It specifies CSARGTSNTEAFF.

The rearrangement uses TRBV6-1 and TRBJ1-1, with D tentatively TRBD1 (5 bases). CDR3 length: 14 amino acids. The germline gives CDR1 MNHNS, CDR2 SASEGT. Trimming shortened V by 5 bases and J by 5 bases, and 15 bases separated the two germline ends. CDR3 sequence reads: CASSTSRGNTEAFF. CDR3 nucleotide sequence: TGTGCCAGCAGTACCAGTCGGGGGAATACTGAAGCTTTCTTT.

In its sample, this clonotype was seen many times. The chain has TRBV29-1 and TRBJ2-1, with D unresolved. CDR3 size: 11 residues. The germline V gene encodes CDR1 SQVTM and CDR2 ANQGSEA. V lost 4 bases, J lost 5 bases, and 6 bases lay in between. CDR3: CSVATHNEQFF. The CDR3 nucleotides are TGCAGCGTTGCCACCCACAATGAGCAGTTCTTC.

This sequence joins TRBV20-1 and TRBJ2-7, with D maybe TRBD1 (5 bases). Germline lookup yields CDR1 DFQATT and CDR2 SNEGSKA (reference sequence). V shed 3 bases and J shed 4 bases, with 10 bases lying between them. The CDR3 loop spans 12 amino acids. CDR3 nucleotides: TGCAGTGCTAGCTTCAGGGAATACGAGCAGTACTTC. Translated: CSASFREYEQYF.

This chain connects TRBV29-1 to TRBJ2-1, with 7 bases identical to TRBD2. The germline V gene encodes CDR1 SQVTM and CDR2 ANQGSEA. V gave up 1 base and J gave up 0 bases; unmatched junction bases: 3. The CDR3 is 15 amino acids. In nucleotides, the CDR3 is TGCAGCGTTGAAGGGCTAGCGGACTCCTACAATGAGCAGTTCTTC. It encodes CSVEGLADSYNEQFF.

This clonotype was observed at least ten times. The genes are TRBV4-1 and TRBJ2-1; 9 nucleotides line up with TRBD1. Unmatched junction bases numbered 14, after V lost 4 bases and J lost 4 bases. The CDR3 is 18 residues long. The germline V gene has CDR1 MGHRA and CDR2 YSYEKL. The CDR3 loop is CASSRRDRVEEGYNEQFF. The DNA of the CDR3 is TGCGCCAGCAGCCGCCGGGACAGGGTGGAGGAGGGGTACAATGAGCAGTTCTTC.

Ten or more counts support this clonotype. The J gene is TRBJ2-3, the V gene TRBV29-1; D could derive from TRBD1 or TRBD2 (5 bases each). Trimming took 3 bases from V and 8 from J, leaving 9 bases between them. There are 11 residues in the CDR3. Looked up from germline, CDR1 is SQVTM and CDR2 is ANQGSEA. CDR3 protein: CSVEGVATQYF. In DNA form, the CDR3 reads TGCAGCGTTGAGGGGGTAGCTACGCAGTATTTT.

This clonotype was counted ten times or more. V gene TRBV28 combines with J gene TRBJ2-7; tentative D call: TRBD2 (6 bases). The length of the CDR3 is 10 residues. Trimming pared 7 bases from V and 6 bases from J, leaving 7 bases between. The germline V gene has CDR1 MDHEN and CDR2 SYDVKM. As DNA, the CDR3 is TGTGCCAGCATCGGGAGCGAGCAGTACTTC. Amino acids: CASIGSEQYF.

At least ten counts were recorded for this clonotype. CDR3 sequence: CAITQGAGANVLTF. The CDR3 DNA is TGTGCCATCACCCAGGGGGCTGGGGCCAACGTCCTGACTTTC. V is TRBV10-3 and J is TRBJ2-6, with 7 bases aligning to TRBD1. CDR1 and CDR2 from the germline V gene are ENHRY and SYGVKD. The length of the CDR3 is 14 residues. V lost 7 bases, J lost 2 bases, and 2 bases stayed unmatched.

The gene calls are TRBV6-1 and TRBJ2-3; 7 positions match TRBD1. CDR3 length equals 14 residues. The trim removed 6 bases at V and 4 bases at J, leaving 7 bases unmatched. Germline loops: CDR1 MNHNS, CDR2 SASEGT. The CDR3, as DNA: TGTGCCAGCAGCCGTAGGACAGGAGCAGATACGCAGTATTTT. It codes for CASSRRTGADTQYF.

This chain joins TRBV12-3 or TRBV12-4 and TRBJ2-7; D might be TRBD1 or TRBD2, each matching 6 bases. This CDR3 contains 13 residues. With 3 bases removed from V and 6 bases from J, the gap between germline ends came to 12 bases. CDR3 nucleotide sequence: TGTGCCAGCAGTTTCGGAGGGGGTCGCGAGCAGTACTTC. It is translated as CASSFGGGREQYF.

The V and J genes are TRBV21-1 and TRBJ2-1. TRBV21-1 is a pseudogene locus. The CDR3 loop spans 13 amino acids. The CDR3 DNA follows: TGTGCCAGCAGAAAAGACAGCAACAATGAGCAGTTCTTC. This translates into CASRKDSNNEQFF.

This clonotype was counted ten times or more. The V call is TRBV5-1, the J call TRBJ1-6; D is unclear. Germline lookup yields CDR1 SGHRS and CDR2 YFSETQ. The V end was cut by 0 bases, the J end by 16 bases, with 20 bases between. The CDR3 is made up of 15 amino acids. This CDR3 is CASSLAGKPTANLHF. The CDR3 DNA reads as TGCGCCAGCAGCTTGGCCGGTAAGCCGACGGCGAATCTCCACTTT.

This clonotype has at least ten counts. V usage is TRBV10-3 and J usage is TRBJ1-1, with D unclear. Germline CDR1 and CDR2: ENHRY and SYGVKD. This CDR3 is 16 amino acids long. Trimming took 3 bases from V and 4 from J, leaving 18 bases between them. The CDR3 protein is CAISDGRALWGTEAFF. The CDR3 region has the DNA TGTGCCATCAGTGATGGAAGAGCGTTGTGGGGCACTGAAGCTTTCTTT.

To note about this clonotype: Being one base from a much bigger clone, this may be a read error. The J gene is TRBJ2-5, the V gene TRBV6-5; 8 bases fit TRBD2. V lost 2 bases and J lost 0; bases outside the gene matches: 8. CDR3 length: 17 residues. Germline V gene sequence: CDR1 MNHEY, CDR2 SVGAGI. The CDR3 sequence: CASSYQRGPTDQETQYF. CDR3 in DNA: TGTGCCAGCAGTTACCAGCGGGGGCCCACCGACCAAGAGACCCAGTACTTC.

The genes are TRBV12-3 or TRBV12-4 and TRBJ2-5; a weak D match, TRBD1 (6 bases). The CDR3 has 14 residues. Trimming removed 6 bases from V and 2 bases from J, with 13 bases in between. The CDR3 loop is CASRPTGLQETQYF. The DNA for the CDR3 is TGTGCCAGCAGACCCACAGGGCTTCAAGAGACCCAGTACTTC.